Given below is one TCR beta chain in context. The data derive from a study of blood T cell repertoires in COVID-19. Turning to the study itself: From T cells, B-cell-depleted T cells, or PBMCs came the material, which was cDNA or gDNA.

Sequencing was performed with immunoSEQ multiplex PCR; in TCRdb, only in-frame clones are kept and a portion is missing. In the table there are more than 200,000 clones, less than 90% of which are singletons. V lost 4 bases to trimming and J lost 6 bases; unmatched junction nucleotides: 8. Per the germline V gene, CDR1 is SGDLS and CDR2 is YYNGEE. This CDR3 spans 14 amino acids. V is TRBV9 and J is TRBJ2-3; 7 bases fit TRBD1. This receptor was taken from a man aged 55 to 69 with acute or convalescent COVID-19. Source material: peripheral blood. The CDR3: CASSLEGAMDTQYF. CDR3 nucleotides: TGTGCCAGCAGCCTCGAGGGGGCTATGGATACGCAGTATTTT.